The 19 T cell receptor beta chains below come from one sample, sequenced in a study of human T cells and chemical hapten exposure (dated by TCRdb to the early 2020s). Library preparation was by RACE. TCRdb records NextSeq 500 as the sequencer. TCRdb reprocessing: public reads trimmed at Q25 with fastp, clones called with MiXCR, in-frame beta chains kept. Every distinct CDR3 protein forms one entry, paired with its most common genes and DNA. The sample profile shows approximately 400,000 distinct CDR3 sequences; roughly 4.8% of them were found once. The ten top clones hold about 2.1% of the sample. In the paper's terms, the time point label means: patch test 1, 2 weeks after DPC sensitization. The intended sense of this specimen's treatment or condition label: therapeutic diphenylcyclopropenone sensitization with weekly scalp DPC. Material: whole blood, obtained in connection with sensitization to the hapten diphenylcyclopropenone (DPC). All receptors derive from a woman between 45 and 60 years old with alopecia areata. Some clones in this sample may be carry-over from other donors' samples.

CDR3 residues: CASSRVAGDITDTQYF. CDR3 bases: TGTGCCAGCAGCAGAGTAGCGGGAGATATAACAGATACGCAGTATTTT. The rearrangement uses TRBV5-4 and TRBJ2-3; 9 nucleotides agree with TRBD2. CDR1 SGHNT and CDR2 YYREEE come from the germline V gene (reference sequence). This CDR3 is 16 amino acids long. After removal of 4 bases from V and 3 bases from J, the junction contained 9 bases not matched to a gene.

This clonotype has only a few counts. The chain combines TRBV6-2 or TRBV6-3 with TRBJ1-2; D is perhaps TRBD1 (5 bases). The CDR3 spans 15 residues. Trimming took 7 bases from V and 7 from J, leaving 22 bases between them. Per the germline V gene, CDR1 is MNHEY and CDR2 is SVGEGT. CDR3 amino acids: CASTDAPTRRGGYTF. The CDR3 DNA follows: TGTGCCAGCACTGACGCCCCGACCCGGAGGGGTGGCTACACCTTC.

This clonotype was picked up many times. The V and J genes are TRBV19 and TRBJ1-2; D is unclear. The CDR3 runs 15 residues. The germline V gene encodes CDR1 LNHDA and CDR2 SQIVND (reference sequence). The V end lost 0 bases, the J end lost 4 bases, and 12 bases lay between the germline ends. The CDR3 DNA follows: TGTGCCAGTAGTATAGAGCACAGCAAGTCCTATGGCTACACCTTC. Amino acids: CASSIEHSKSYGYTF.

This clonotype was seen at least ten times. CDR3 DNA: TGTGCCAGCAGCGCCTCACCGGGACTAGCGGGAGTAGCCCGGTACAATGAGCAGTTCTTC. Translation gives CASSASPGLAGVARYNEQFF. The rearrangement links TRBV9 to TRBJ2-1, with 14 bases lining up with TRBD2. CDR3 length equals 20 residues. V dropped 3 bases and J dropped 4; count of bases not matched to a gene: 15. The germline gives CDR1 SGDLS, CDR2 YYNGEE.

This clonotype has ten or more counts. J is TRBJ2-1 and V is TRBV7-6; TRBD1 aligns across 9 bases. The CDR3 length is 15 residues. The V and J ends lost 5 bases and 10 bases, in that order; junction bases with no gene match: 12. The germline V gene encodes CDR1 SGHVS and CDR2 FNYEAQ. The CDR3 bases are TGTGCCAGCAGCCTCACCGGGACAGGGTTCGTCGAGCAGTTCTTC. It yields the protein CASSLTGTGFVEQFF. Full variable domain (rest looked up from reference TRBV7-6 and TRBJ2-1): GAGVSQSPRYKVTKRGQDVALRCDPISGHVSLYWYRQALGQGPEFLTYFNYEAQQDKSGLPNDRFSAERPEGSISTLTIQRTEQRDSAMYRCASSLTGTGFVEQFFGPGTRLTVL.

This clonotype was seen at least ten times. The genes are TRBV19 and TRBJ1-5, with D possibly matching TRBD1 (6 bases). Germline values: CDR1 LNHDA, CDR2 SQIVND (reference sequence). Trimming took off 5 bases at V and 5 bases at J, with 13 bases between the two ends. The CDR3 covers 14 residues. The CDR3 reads CASSQDSAYQPQHF. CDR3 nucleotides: TGTGCCAGTAGTCAGGACAGCGCATATCAGCCCCAGCATTTT.

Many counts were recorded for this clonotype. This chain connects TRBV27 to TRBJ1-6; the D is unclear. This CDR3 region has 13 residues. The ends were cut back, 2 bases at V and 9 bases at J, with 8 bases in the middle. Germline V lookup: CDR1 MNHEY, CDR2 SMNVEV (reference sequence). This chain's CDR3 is CASSLGVTSPLHF. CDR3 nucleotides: TGTGCCAGCAGTTTAGGGGTAACTTCACCCCTCCACTTT.

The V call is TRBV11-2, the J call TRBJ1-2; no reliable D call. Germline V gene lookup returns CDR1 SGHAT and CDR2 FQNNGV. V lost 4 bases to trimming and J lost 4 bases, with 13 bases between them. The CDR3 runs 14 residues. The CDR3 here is CASSSTDGPYGYTF. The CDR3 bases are TGTGCCAGCAGCTCCACGGACGGGCCCTATGGCTACACCTTC.

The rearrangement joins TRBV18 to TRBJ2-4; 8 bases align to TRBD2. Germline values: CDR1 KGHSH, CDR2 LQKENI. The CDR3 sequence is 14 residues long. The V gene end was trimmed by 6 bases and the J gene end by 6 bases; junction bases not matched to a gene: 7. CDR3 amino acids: CASSPDGGGNIQYF. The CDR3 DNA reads TGTGCCAGCTCCCCCGACGGGGGGGGAAACATTCAGTACTTC.

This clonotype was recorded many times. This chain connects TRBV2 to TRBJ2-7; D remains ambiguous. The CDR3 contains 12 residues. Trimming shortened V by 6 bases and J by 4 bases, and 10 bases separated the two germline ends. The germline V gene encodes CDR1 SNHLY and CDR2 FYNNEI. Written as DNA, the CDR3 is TGTGCCAGCAGCCCCTCGCGATACGAGCAGTACTTC. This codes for CASSPSRYEQYF.

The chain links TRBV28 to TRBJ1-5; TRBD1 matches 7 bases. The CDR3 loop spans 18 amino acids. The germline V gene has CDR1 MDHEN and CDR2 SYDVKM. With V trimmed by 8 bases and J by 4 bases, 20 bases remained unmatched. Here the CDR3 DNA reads TGTGCCAGCGAAACCCCCACGGACAGGAAAGGACTAAATCAGCCCCAGCATTTT. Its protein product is CASETPTDRKGLNQPQHF.

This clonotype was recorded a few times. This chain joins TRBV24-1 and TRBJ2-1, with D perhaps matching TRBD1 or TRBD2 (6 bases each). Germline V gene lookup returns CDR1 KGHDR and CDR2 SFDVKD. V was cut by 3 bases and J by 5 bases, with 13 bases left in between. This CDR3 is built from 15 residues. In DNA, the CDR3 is TGTGCCACCAGTGATGGAGGGGGAACCCACAATGAGCAGTTCTTC. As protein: CATSDGGGTHNEQFF.

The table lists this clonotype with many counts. For the CDR3, the DNA is TGTGCCAGCAGTTTCCTAGCGGGAGGTCTGGGCAAAAACATTCAGTACTTC. It specifies CASSFLAGGLGKNIQYF. The rearrangement links TRBV28 to TRBJ2-4; 11 bases map to TRBD2. This CDR3 spans 17 amino acids. Germline V gene sequence: CDR1 MDHEN, CDR2 SYDVKM. V was pared by 3 bases and J by 3 bases, with 7 bases of the junction left unmatched.

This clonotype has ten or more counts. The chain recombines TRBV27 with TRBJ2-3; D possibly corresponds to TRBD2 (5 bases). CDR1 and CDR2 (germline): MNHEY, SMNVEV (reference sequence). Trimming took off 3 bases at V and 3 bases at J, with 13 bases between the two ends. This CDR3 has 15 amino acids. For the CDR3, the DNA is TGTGCCAGCAGTTTTGACGGGATGAGGACAGATACGCAGTATTTT. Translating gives CASSFDGMRTDTQYF.

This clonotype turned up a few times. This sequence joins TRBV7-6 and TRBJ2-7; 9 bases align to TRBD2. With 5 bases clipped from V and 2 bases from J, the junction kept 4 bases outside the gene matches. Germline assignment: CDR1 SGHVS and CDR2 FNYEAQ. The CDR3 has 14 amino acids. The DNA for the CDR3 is TGTGCCAGCAGCACGGGACTAGCCCCCTACGAGCAGTACTTC. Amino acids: CASSTGLAPYEQYF.

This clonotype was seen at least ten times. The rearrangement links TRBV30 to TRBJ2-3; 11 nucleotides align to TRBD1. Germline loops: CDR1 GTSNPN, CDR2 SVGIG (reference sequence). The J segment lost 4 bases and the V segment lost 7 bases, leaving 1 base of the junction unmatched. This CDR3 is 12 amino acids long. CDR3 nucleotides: TGTGCCTTGGACAGGGGGCCAGATACGCAGTATTTT. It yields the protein CALDRGPDTQYF.

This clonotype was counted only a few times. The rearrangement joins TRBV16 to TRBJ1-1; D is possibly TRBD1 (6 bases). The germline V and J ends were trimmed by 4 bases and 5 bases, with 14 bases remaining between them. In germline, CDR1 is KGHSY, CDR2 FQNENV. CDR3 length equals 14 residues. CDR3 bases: TGTGCCAGCAGCCTAGACAGGACGGAGACTGAAGCTTTCTTT. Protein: CASSLDRTETEAFF.

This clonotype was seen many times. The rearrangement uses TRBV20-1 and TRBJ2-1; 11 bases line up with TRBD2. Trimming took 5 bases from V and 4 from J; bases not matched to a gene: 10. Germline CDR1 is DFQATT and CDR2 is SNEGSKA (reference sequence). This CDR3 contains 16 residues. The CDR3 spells CSAVSLAGVTYNEQFF. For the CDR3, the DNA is TGCAGTGCTGTATCACTAGCGGGAGTTACTTACAATGAGCAGTTCTTC.

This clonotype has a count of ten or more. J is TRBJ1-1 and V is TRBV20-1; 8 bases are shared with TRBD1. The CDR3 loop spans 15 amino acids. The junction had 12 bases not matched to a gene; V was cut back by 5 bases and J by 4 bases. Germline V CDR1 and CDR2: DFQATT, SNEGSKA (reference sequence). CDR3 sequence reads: CSAQIRGREVTEAFF. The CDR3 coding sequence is TGCAGTGCTCAAATCAGGGGGCGAGAGGTCACTGAAGCTTTCTTT.